This TCR beta chain was obtained from a study of CD8 T cells in Susac syndrome. Roughly 0.45 to 1 ug RNA was reverse transcribed with random hexamers. TCRdb recomputed calls from the immunoSEQ multiplex PCR reads with MiXCR, one row per CDR3 protein. The table lists about 110,000 distinct CDR3 sequences, roughly 95% of them singletons. This CDR3 region has 17 residues. Trimming removed 2 bases from V and 2 bases from J; junction bases left unmatched: 6. The V gene's germline CDR1 is KGHDR and CDR2 SFDVKD. From blood CD8+ and CD4+ T cells, the TCR beta chain was sequenced. TEMRA cells were FACS-enriched, with CD8+ and CD4+ T cells isolated negatively.

The V and J genes are TRBV24-1 and TRBJ2-3; TRBD2 matches 10 bases. Sequencing input: CD4+ T cells from PBMCs. The TCR comes from a human donor in good health. Written as DNA, the CDR3 is TGTGCCACCAGTGATTCAGGTAGCGGGGGGCACACAGATACGCAGTATTTT. The encoded protein is CATSDSGSGGHTDTQYF.